A selection of T cell receptor beta chains follows, all from one sample in a study of cytomegalovirus exposure and HLA in healthy donors. TCRdb keeps only in-frame clones here, not all; method: immunoSEQ multiplex PCR. The table lists 180,000 or so clones, roughly 84% of them singletons, with 10% to 15% in the top ten. The specimen sequenced was PBMCs. These receptors originate from a woman in her 30s in good health and CMV-seropositive. Both conserved end residues are part of each CDR3. Each record gives: J gene, D gene, V gene, clone size, CDR3 DNA, CDR3 protein. D genes are given only for firm matches. The size entry is marked missing in some rows and otherwise reads once, few, many or a size class.

TRBJ2-7 | . | TRBV6-1 | . | TGTGCCAGCACCGAGGGAAATCCCCAATCCTACGAGCAGTACTTC | CASTEGNPQSYEQYF
TRBJ2-7 | . | TRBV21-1 | . | TGTGCCAGCAGCCCTACTCGAGGTGAGCAGTACTTC | CASSPTRGEQYF
TRBJ2-3 | TRBD1 | TRBV2 | . | TGTGCCAGCAGTTTCCGGGACAGGGACACAGATACGCAGTATTTT | CASSFRDRDTDTQYF
TRBJ2-2 | TRBD2 | TRBV6-4 | . | TGTGCCAGCACACAAACGGGAGGCACCGGGGAGCTGTTTTTT | CASTQTGGTGELFF
TRBJ1-5 | . | TRBV5-6 | . | TGTGCCAGCAGCCGGAGCAATCAGCCCCAGCATTTT | CASSRSNQPQHF
TRBJ2-3 | . | TRBV27 | . | TGTGCCAGCAGTACCGTCCTTTCGGGCACAGATACGCAGTATTTT | CASSTVLSGTDTQYF
TRBJ2-1 | TRBD2 | TRBV29-1 | . | TGCAGCGTTGAGTCCCAGCGGGAGGACAATGAGCAGTTCTTC | CSVESQREDNEQFF
TRBJ2-7 | TRBD1 | TRBV10-3 | . | TGTGCCACCCTCCCGGGACAGGGACTCGGTGGATCCTACGAGCAGTACTTC | CATLPGQGLGGSYEQYF
TRBJ2-1 | TRBD1 | TRBV29-1 | . | TGCAGCGTTCGACCGGGACAGGGTATGTTCAATGAGCAGTTCTTC | CSVRPGQGMFNEQFF
TRBJ1-1 | TRBD1 | TRBV7-2 | . | TGTGCCAGCAGCTTTCAGGGGGCCGGCACTGAAGCTTTCTTT | CASSFQGAGTEAFF
TRBJ2-1 | . | TRBV1 | . | TGCACCAGCAGCCAGCGGGAGATTGGGAATGAGCAGTTCTTC | CTSSQREIGNEQFF
TRBJ2-6 | . | TRBV5-6 | . | TGTGCCAGCAGCTCCCTTTTCTCTGGGGCCAACGTCCTGACTTTC | CASSSLFSGANVLTF
TRBJ2-7 | TRBD2 | TRBV28 | . | TGTGCCAGCAGGTTAGCGGGATTGTACGAGCAGTACTTC | CASRLAGLYEQYF
TRBJ1-3 | . | TRBV10-3 | . | TGTGCCACGCAGGACAGCCGGAGCTCTGGAAACACCATATATTTT | CATQDSRSSGNTIYF
TRBJ2-3 | . | TRBV29-1 | . | TGCAGCGTTGAAGGTAGCGCAAGCACAGATACGCAGTATTTT | CSVEGSASTDTQYF
TRBJ2-1 | . | TRBV10-2 | once | TGCGCCAGCAGTGAGTCGCCGGTCTTCTCCTACAATGAGCAGTTCTTC | CASSESPVFSYNEQFF
TRBJ2-3 | TRBD2 | TRBV29-1 | . | TGCAGCGTTGAGGGAGGGGGCACAGATACGCAGTATTTT | CSVEGGGTDTQYF
TRBJ2-3 | . | TRBV5-4 | . | TGTGCCAGCAGCTTGATCCTTGGGCAGGGGACAGATACGCAGTATTTT | CASSLILGQGTDTQYF
TRBJ2-3 | . | TRBV29-1 | . | TGCAGCGTTGATTTAGAGGAAGCTGCAGATACGCAGTATTTT | CSVDLEEAADTQYF
TRBJ1-2 | TRBD1 | TRBV27 | once | TGTGCCAGCAGTATTAGAGGGACAGCCACTAGAGTCTATGGCTACACCTTC | CASSIRGTATRVYGYTF
TRBJ2-1 | TRBD1 | TRBV2 | . | TGTGCCAGCAGCGGCTGGAGCAGGGGGCGGGATGAGCAGTTCTTC | CASSGWSRGRDEQFF
TRBJ1-3 | TRBD1 | TRBV15 | . | TGTGCCACCGAGGACAGGGGAGACATCTCTGGAAACACCATATATTTT | CATEDRGDISGNTIYF
TRBJ2-5 | TRBD1 | TRBV28 | once | TGTGCCAGCAGTTTAGACAGGGTGGACCAAGAGACCCAGTACTTC | CASSLDRVDQETQYF
TRBJ1-2 | TRBD1 | TRBV5-4 | few | TGTGCCAGCAGCTCGGGACAGGGGCTGAACTATGGCTACACCTTC | CASSSGQGLNYGYTF
TRBJ2-6 | . | TRBV28 | . | TGTGCCAGCAGTTTCGGTGTCTCTGGGGCCAACGTCCTGACTTTC | CASSFGVSGANVLTF
TRBJ1-1 | . | TRBV5-6 | once | TGTGCCAGCAGCTCGCCCCGGTCCGTCACTGAAGCTTTCTTT | CASSSPRSVTEAFF
TRBJ1-5 | TRBD1 | TRBV28 | . | TGTGCCAGCCAACACCCAGGGGGCGGCCGCCGTAGCAATCAGCCCCAGCATTTT | CASQHPGGGRRSNQPQHF
TRBJ2-1 | . | TRBV27 | . | TGTGCCAGTGGCCGGAGGGACGCCTACAATGAGCAGTTCTTC | CASGRRDAYNEQFF
TRBJ1-5 | . | TRBV2 | . | TGTGCCAGCAGCCACCGGACAGGCAATCAGCCCCAGCATTTT | CASSHRTGNQPQHF
TRBJ1-2 | . | TRBV15 | few | TGTGCCACCAGCAGAGGGAAGGTCGGAGGTCCTAACTATGGCTACACCTTC | CATSRGKVGGPNYGYTF
TRBJ2-2 | . | TRBV6-5 | . | TGTGCCAGCAGTTACCCCGGACTATCTGGGGAGCTGTTTTTT | CASSYPGLSGELFF
TRBJ1-5 | TRBD1 | TRBV10-3 | . | TGTGCCATAGGGACAGTCGACAATCAGCCCCAGCATTTT | CAIGTVDNQPQHF
TRBJ2-7 | . | TRBV4-1 | . | TGCGCCAGCAGCCAAGGTGGCAGTATCCCCTACGAGCAGTACTTC | CASSQGGSIPYEQYF
TRBJ2-7 | TRBD2 | TRBV29-1 | . | TGCAGCGTGTGGGCTGCTAGCGGGAGTGGTCAGGACGAGCAGTACTTC | CSVWAASGSGQDEQYF
TRBJ2-7 | TRBD2 | TRBV9 | many | TGTGCCAGCAGCGGACTAGCGGATTACGAGCAGTACTTC | CASSGLADYEQYF
TRBJ1-1 | . | TRBV5-4 | . | TGTGCCAGTGGTCGGGACATAAGCATGAACACTGAAGCTTTCTTT | CASGRDISMNTEAFF